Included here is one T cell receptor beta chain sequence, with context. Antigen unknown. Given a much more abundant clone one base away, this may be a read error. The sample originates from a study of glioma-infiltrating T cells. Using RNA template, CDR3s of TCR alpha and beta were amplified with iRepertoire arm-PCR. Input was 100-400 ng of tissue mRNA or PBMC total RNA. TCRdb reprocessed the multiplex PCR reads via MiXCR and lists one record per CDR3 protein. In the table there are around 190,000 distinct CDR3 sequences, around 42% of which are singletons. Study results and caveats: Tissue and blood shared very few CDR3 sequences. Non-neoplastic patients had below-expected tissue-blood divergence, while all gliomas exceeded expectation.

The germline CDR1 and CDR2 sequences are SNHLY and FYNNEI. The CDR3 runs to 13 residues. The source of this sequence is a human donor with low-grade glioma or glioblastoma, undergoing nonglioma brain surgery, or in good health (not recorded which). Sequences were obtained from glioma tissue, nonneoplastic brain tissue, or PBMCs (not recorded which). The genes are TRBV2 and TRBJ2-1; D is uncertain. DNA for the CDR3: TGTGCCACCTTACCCCGAACCTACAATGGGCAGTTCTTC. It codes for CATLPRTYNGQFF.